These 28 T cell receptor beta chains came from one sample sequenced in a study of T cells in women clearing cervical HPV infection. Sequencing used immunoSEQ multiplex PCR; TCRdb keeps in-frame clones, though not all of them. The sample holds approximately 15,000 clones. The sample taken for sequencing was blood buffy coat. The source is a woman aged 18 to 75 with a cervical HPV16 infection that either progressed to CIN3+ or cleared (not recorded which).

About this clone: The CDR3 end is not reached by the read, which stops 3 residues before it; the germline J gene fills it in. This chain joins TRBV19 and TRBJ2-7; D possibly corresponds to TRBD2 (5 bases). The germline V and J ends were trimmed by 5 bases and 6 bases, with 17 bases remaining between them. The CDR3 totals 14 residues. Germline V gives CDR1 LNHDA, CDR2 SQIVND (reference sequence). CDR3 region: CASSFWADRGEQYF. The CDR3 bases that were read are TGTGCCAGTAGTTTCTGGGCCGATCGGGGCGAG.

The part of the CDR3 DNA that was read is TGTGCCAGTAGTATTGACAGCCCGTCCCTCTATGGC. Translating gives CASSIDSPSLYG. Given in full, the CDR3 is CASSIDSPSLYGYTF. The genes are TRBV19 and TRBJ1-2; tentative D call: TRBD1 (5 bases). The CDR3 is cut off 3 residues early in the read; its end comes from the germline J gene. The CDR3 has 15 residues. Germline V gene data show CDR1 as LNHDA and CDR2 as SQIVND (reference sequence). Trimming removed 3 bases from V and 4 bases from J, with 15 bases in between.

With regard to this clone: The read comes to an end 3 residues before the CDR3 does, leaving the germline J gene to fill in the end. This sequence joins TRBV5-1 and TRBJ2-6; unclear D gene. Germline CDR1 and CDR2: SGHRS and YFSETQ. Deletions cut 4 bases from V and 0 bases from J, with 5 bases between. The CDR3 is 14 amino acids. CDR3 bases read: TGCGCCAGCAGCCCCTACTCTGGGGCCAACGTC. Translating it yields CASSPYSGANV. The full CDR3 reads CASSPYSGANVLTF.

Turning to this clone: Read sequence stops 3 residues before the CDR3 end, and the germline J gene provides the missing end. The V gene is TRBV5-1, the J gene TRBJ1-2; 8 nucleotides agree with TRBD1. Germline V gene data show CDR1 as SGHRS and CDR2 as YFSETQ. CDR3 length equals 14 residues. V was pared by 4 bases and J by 4 bases, with 6 bases of the junction left unmatched. The CDR3 DNA, read in part, is TGCGCCAGCAGCCCGGACAGGGCGGGCTATGGC. Encoded protein: CASSPDRAGYG. The CDR3, in full, reads CASSPDRAGYGYTF.

The CDR3: CSALDNTGTGWATNEKLFF. The sequenced part of the CDR3 DNA is TGCAGTGCACTAGACAATACCGGGACAGGGTGGGCAACTAATGAAAAA. The gene calls are TRBV20-1 and TRBJ1-4; 9 bases map to TRBD1. The observed sequence ends 3 residues before the CDR3 terminus, with the missing tail filled in from the germline J gene. The germline CDR1 and CDR2 sequences are DFQATT and SNEGSKA (reference sequence). J lost 0 bases, V lost 6 bases, and 17 bases had no gene match. The CDR3 is 19 amino acids.

Turning to this clone: From the germline J gene comes the end of the CDR3, since the read stops 3 residues before it. The V call is TRBV19, the J call TRBJ1-5; a possible D gene is TRBD1 (5 bases). There are 16 residues in the CDR3. The germline V gene has CDR1 LNHDA and CDR2 SQIVND (reference sequence). V was clipped by 6 bases and J by 2 bases, with 17 bases between them. The CDR3 is CASRWQGTRGNQPQHF. Partial CDR3 DNA: TGTGCCAGTAGGTGGCAGGGCACCCGTGGCAATCAGCCC.

A word on this clone: The read ends 3 residues shy of where the CDR3 ends; the end is completed using the germline J gene. J is TRBJ2-7 and V is TRBV28; unclear D gene. Per germline, CDR1 MDHEN and CDR2 SYDVKM. The ends were cut back, 7 bases at V and 0 bases at J, with 10 bases in the middle. The CDR3 contains 13 residues. The CDR3 DNA, read in part, is TGTGCCAGCATAGATGTAAGCTCCTACGAG. It translates to CASIDVSSYE. The CDR3 as a whole reads CASIDVSSYEQYF.

Remarks on this clone: The CDR3 end lies 3 residues beyond the end of the read and is filled in from the germline J gene. This chain uses TRBV19 with TRBJ1-5; D gene uncertain. Looked up from germline, CDR1 is LNHDA and CDR2 is SQIVND (reference sequence). Deletions cut 0 bases from V and 2 bases from J, with 8 bases between. The CDR3 has 15 amino acids. Partial CDR3 DNA: TGTGCCAGTAGTATAGATCTAAGGGGCAATCAGCCC. It codes for CASSIDLRGNQP. Given in full, the CDR3 is CASSIDLRGNQPQHF.

As to this clone: With the read ending 3 residues before the CDR3 end, the germline J gene is used to fill in that end. This chain uses TRBV5-4 with TRBJ1-2; no firm D call. Germline CDR1 SGHNT, CDR2 YYREEE (reference sequence). This CDR3 contains 15 residues. Trimming removed 0 bases at V and 4 bases at J, with 13 bases between. CDR3 DNA (partial): TGTGCCAGCAGCTTGGATCTCAGGAATATCTATGGC. Translated, it gives CASSLDLRNIYG. In full, the CDR3 is CASSLDLRNIYGYTF.

Points on this clone: The read stops 3 residues short of the end of the CDR3; the missing end is completed from the germline J gene. The chain uses TRBV11-2 and TRBJ2-7, with 7 bases fitting TRBD1. The CDR3 contains 14 residues. After removal of 1 base from V and 2 bases from J, the junction contained 2 bases not matched to a gene. In germline, CDR1 is SGHAT, CDR2 FQNNGV. The sequenced part of the CDR3 DNA is TGTGCCAGCAGCTTAGGGCAGGGGGCCTACGAG. Protein sequence: CASSLGQGAYE. The CDR3 as a whole reads CASSLGQGAYEQYF.

As concerns this clone: The read is 3 residues too short to cover the CDR3 end, so that end is filled in from the germline J gene. The V call is TRBV6-2 or TRBV6-3, the J call TRBJ2-7; weak D call: TRBD1 (5 bases). Germline V gene data show CDR1 as MNHEY and CDR2 as SVGEGT. CDR3 length: 13 amino acids. V dropped 0 bases and J dropped 2 bases, with 5 bases sitting between them. This CDR3 reads CASSYSGAYEQYF. The CDR3 bases that were read are TGTGCCAGCAGTTACTCAGGGGCCTACGAG.

Notes on this clone: The read comes to an end 3 residues before the CDR3 does, leaving the germline J gene to fill in the end. The V gene is TRBV7-6, the J gene TRBJ1-2; tentative D call: TRBD1 (5 bases). Trimming pared 5 bases from V and 4 bases from J, leaving 17 bases between. Germline lookup yields CDR1 SGHVS and CDR2 FNYEAQ. The CDR3 runs 15 residues. The CDR3 spells CASSPDAGFSYGYTF. The CDR3 bases that were read are TGTGCCAGCAGCCCAGACGCAGGGTTCTCCTATGGC.

Details on this clone: The CDR3 end is not reached by the read, which stops 3 residues before it; the germline J gene fills it in. The chain carries TRBV30 and TRBJ2-1; 15 bases align to TRBD2. V lost 2 bases and J lost 8; bases outside the gene matches: 1. Germline V gene lookup returns CDR1 GTSNPN and CDR2 SVGIG (reference sequence). This CDR3 has 14 amino acids. The CDR3 sequence: CAWSRTSGGDEQFF. The sequenced part of the CDR3 DNA is TGTGCCTGGAGTAGGACTAGCGGGGGGGATGAG. Variable domain in full (rest from reference TRBV30 and TRBJ2-1): SQTIHQWPATLVQPVGSPLSLECTVEGTSNPNLYWYRQAAGRGLQLLFYSVGIGQISSEVPQNLSASRPQDRQFILSSKKLLLSDSGFYLCAWSRTSGGDEQFFGPGTRLTVL.

By frequency, this clone is medium-sized. The read halts 3 residues ahead of the CDR3 end, with the missing end drawn from the germline J gene. V gene TRBV5-6 combines with J gene TRBJ2-5, with D uncertain. V lost 4 bases to trimming and J lost 5 bases, with 15 bases between them. The CDR3 contains 14 residues. The germline V gene has CDR1 SGHDT and CDR2 YYEEEE. Partial CDR3 DNA: TGTGCCAGCAGCCTCCCGCCAACCCAGGAGACC. It encodes CASSLPPTQET. The entire CDR3 is CASSLPPTQETQYF.

With respect to this clone: The read is 3 residues too short to cover the CDR3 end, so that end is filled in from the germline J gene. The V gene is TRBV28, the J gene TRBJ2-7; 8 bases agree with TRBD1. The CDR3 totals 14 residues. V lost 7 bases, J lost 1 base, and 6 bases stayed unmatched. The germline CDR1 and CDR2 sequences are MDHEN and SYDVKM. The CDR3 bases that were read are TGTGCCAGCACGGCACAGGGGGGTTCCTACGAG. It codes for CASTAQGGSYE. The whole CDR3 reads CASTAQGGSYEQYF.

This clone counts as medium-sized (0.01 to 0.1%) by frequency. The read falls 3 residues short of the CDR3 end, and the missing part is taken from the germline J gene. Additional DNA sequences in this sample encode the identical CDR3. The chain carries TRBV5-1 and TRBJ2-3; 7 bases line up with TRBD2. With 2 bases clipped from V and 2 bases from J, the junction kept 2 bases outside the gene matches. The length of the CDR3 is 14 residues. The germline CDR1 and CDR2 sequences are SGHRS and YFSETQ. CDR3 sequence reads: CASSFERDTDTQYF. The part of the CDR3 DNA that was read is TGCGCCAGCAGCTTCGAGCGGGACACAGATACG.

About this clone: Sequencing ends 3 residues short of the CDR3 end; the germline J gene provides the rest. The chain carries TRBV11-2 and TRBJ2-2; no firm D call. CDR1 and CDR2 from the germline V gene are SGHAT and FQNNGV. Trimming left V 5 bases short and J 4 bases short, with 2 bases between. The CDR3 extends over 11 amino acids. This chain's CDR3 is CASSRTGELFF. CDR3 bases read: TGTGCCAGCAGCCGCACCGGGGAG. Combining the CDR3 with reference TRBV11-2 and TRBJ2-2 gives the whole variable domain EAGVAQSPRYKIIEKRQSVAFWCNPISGHATLYWYQQILGQGPKLLIQFQNNGVVDDSQLPKDRFSAERLKGVDSTLKIQPAKLEDSAVYLCASSRTGELFFGEGSRLTVL.

CDR3 DNA (partial): TGTGCCATCAGTGAGCCAGGCGAAAAA. Its protein is CAISEPGEK. The CDR3 in full is CAISEPGEKLFF. The rearrangement uses TRBV10-3 and TRBJ1-4; D gene uncertain. The read comes to an end 3 residues before the CDR3 does, leaving the germline J gene to fill in the end. Trimming stripped 2 bases from V and 8 bases from J, with 6 bases between. This CDR3 has 12 amino acids. Germline CDR1 ENHRY, CDR2 SYGVKD.

As concerns this clone: The read is 3 residues too short to cover the CDR3 end, so that end is filled in from the germline J gene. This chain links TRBV5-1 with TRBJ1-6; 11 bases map to TRBD1. The trim removed 4 bases at V and 8 bases at J, leaving 5 bases unmatched. The CDR3 runs 15 residues. CDR1 and CDR2 (germline): SGHRS, YFSETQ. Partial CDR3 DNA: TGCGCCAGCAGCGTGGACAGGGGGCTGTATTCACCC. This sequence encodes CASSVDRGLYSP. The whole CDR3 protein reads CASSVDRGLYSPLHF.

Comment on this clone: The read ends 3 residues early relative to the CDR3; the germline J gene fills the gap. This rearrangement joins TRBV10-1 to TRBJ2-5; 7 nucleotides align to TRBD2. Germline-derived CDR1 and CDR2 are WNHNN and SYGVQD (reference sequence). The junction had 30 bases not matched to a gene; V was cut back by 10 bases and J by 4 bases. The length of the CDR3 is 20 residues. This chain's CDR3 is CANSSPRHGREIPGGETQYF. CDR3 bases read: TGCGCCAACTCCTCACCCCGTCATGGCAGGGAAATCCCGGGGGGAGAGACC.

On this clone itself: The read is 3 residues too short to cover the CDR3 end, so that end is filled in from the germline J gene. J is TRBJ1-4 and V is TRBV19; 10 nucleotides line up with TRBD1. The ends lost 5 bases at V and 7 bases at J; junction bases unmatched: 4. Germline lookup yields CDR1 LNHDA and CDR2 SQIVND (reference sequence). The CDR3 covers 14 residues. CDR3 sequence reads: CASSRDRGSEKLFF. Incomplete CDR3 DNA: TGTGCCAGTAGTCGGGACAGGGGATCTGAAAAA. Based on the CDR3 plus reference TRBV19 and TRBJ1-4, the full variable domain is DGGITQSPKYLFRKEGQNVTLSCEQNLNHDAMYWYRQDPGQGLRLIYYSQIVNDFQKGDIAEGYSVSREKKESFPLTVTSAQKNPTAFYLCASSRDRGSEKLFFGSGTQLSVL.

Comment on this clone: The sequence runs out 3 residues before the end of the CDR3; the remainder is reconstructed from the germline J gene. The rearrangement links TRBV23-1 to TRBJ2-5, with D perhaps TRBD2 (7 bases). TRBV23-1 is given ORF status, its function remaining uncertain. The CDR3 runs 16 residues. The germline V and J ends were trimmed by 3 bases and 5 bases, with 19 bases remaining between them. CDR3 residues: CASSQPRGARRETQYF. The CDR3 bases that were read are TGCGCCAGCAGTCAGCCTCGGGGGGCCCGTAGGGAGACC.

In the case of this clone: The sequenced fragment ends 3 residues before the CDR3 boundary, so the rest is inferred from the germline J gene. The V call is TRBV7-2, the J call TRBJ2-2; TRBD1 is a possible D gene (6 bases). CDR1 and CDR2 (germline): SGHTA, FQGNSA. The CDR3 length is 15 residues. Trimming took off 5 bases at V and 2 bases at J, with 12 bases between the two ends. The CDR3 sequence: CASSSTGRNTGELFF. The DNA read from the CDR3 is TGTGCCAGCAGCAGTACAGGGAGAAACACCGGGGAG.

With regard to this clone: The CDR3 end falls 3 residues outside the read, so it is completed with the germline J gene. The V call is TRBV3-1 (or the pseudogene TRBV3-2), the J call TRBJ1-1; 7 positions agree with TRBD1. The CDR3 has 15 amino acids. The junction had 7 bases not matched to a gene; V was cut back by 6 bases and J by 0 bases. CDR1 is LGHDT and CDR2 is YNNKEL in the germline V gene (reference sequence). This chain's CDR3 is CASSPKGQMNTEAFF. The sequenced part of the CDR3 DNA is TGTGCCAGCAGTCCAAAGGGACAGATGAACACTGAA.

Of note for this clone: A junction end diverges from the germline sequence, so it may reflect a read error. Read data end 3 residues before the CDR3 end; the end is taken from the germline J gene. The chain couples TRBV20-1 to TRBJ2-1; 12 bases agree with TRBD2. The germline gives CDR1 DFQATT, CDR2 SNEGSKA (reference sequence). This CDR3 region has 14 residues. The CDR3 sequence: CSAQTSGGYSEQFF. The part of the CDR3 DNA that was read is TGCAGTGCTCAGACTAGCGGGGGATACAGTGAG.

A note on this clone: Read data end 3 residues before the CDR3 end; the end is taken from the germline J gene. The chain carries TRBV30 and TRBJ1-2; D may be TRBD1 (6 bases). The CDR3 consists of 13 residues. Germline V gene data show CDR1 as GTSNPN and CDR2 as SVGIG (reference sequence). This CDR3 reads CAFLNARGGGYTF. The part of the CDR3 DNA that was read is TGTGCCTTCCTAAACGCCAGGGGTGGGGGC.

Note on this clone: Read data end 3 residues before the CDR3 end; the end is taken from the germline J gene. The chain is built from TRBV2 and TRBJ2-3; D is uncertain. CDR1 and CDR2 from the germline V gene are SNHLY and FYNNEI. The CDR3 sequence is 12 residues long. Deletions cut 4 bases from V and 7 bases from J, with 9 bases between. CDR3: CASSVSLYTQYF. Partial CDR3 DNA: TGTGCCAGCAGTGTTAGCCTCTATACG.

With regard to this clone: The read comes to an end 3 residues before the CDR3 does, leaving the germline J gene to fill in the end. This rearrangement joins TRBV10-3 to TRBJ1-2, with D maybe TRBD1 (6 bases). Germline V lookup: CDR1 ENHRY, CDR2 SYGVKD. The CDR3 runs to 14 residues. The V end lost 6 bases, the J end lost 0 bases, and 11 bases lay between the germline ends. The CDR3 protein is CAISRTEANYGYTF. The DNA read from the CDR3 is TGTGCCATCAGCCGGACAGAAGCTAACTATGGC.